This T cell receptor beta chain derives from a study of blood T cell repertoires in COVID-19. The table came from immunoSEQ multiplex PCR; TCRdb's copy has only in-frame clones and leaves some out. The sample gives 470,000 or so clones, 87% of which show up once; about 2% is in the top ten. V lost 0 bases, J lost 1 base, and 7 bases stayed unmatched. Germline V gene data show CDR1 as GTSNPN and CDR2 as SVGIG (reference sequence). CDR3 length: 16 amino acids. The source material was PBMCs or T cells enriched from blood (not recorded which). This chain uses TRBV30 with TRBJ2-5, with TRBD1 matching 8 bases. The sequence came from a woman between 18 and 29 years old with acute COVID-19. CDR3 in DNA: TGTGCCTGGAGTGTACTGGGAGGACAGGGCCAAGAGACCCAGTACTTC. This translates into CAWSVLGGQGQETQYF.